The rows below give T cell receptor beta chains drawn from one sample of a study of T cell therapy after organ transplantation. Clones were sequenced by immunoSEQ multiplex PCR, and TCRdb holds only the in-frame ones, with some missing. Here the sample spans approximately 20,000 clones, around 81% being singletons. Which antigens these TCRs recognize remains unknown. The sequenced sample was CD8+ T cells from blood, obtained after autologous CMV-specific T cell therapy. Receptors originate from a human patient who had received a solid organ transplant and had CMV disease. T cells may partly derive from the graft donor. The CDR3 runs from the conserved cysteine through the conserved F or W. A D gene is named only where the DNA matches it firmly. Where a row states a size, it is once, few, many or the class of an expanded clone; other rows omit it.

cdr3_aa	cdr3_nt	v_call	j_call	clone_size	d_call
CAWSSGGAREKLFF	TGTGCCTGGAGCTCAGGAGGGGCCAGGGAAAAACTGTTTTTT	TRBV30	TRBJ1-4	NA	NA
CASSVGGELAEQYF	TGCGCCAGCAGTGTTGGGGGTGAGTTAGCCGAGCAGTACTTC	TRBV10-1	TRBJ2-7	once	NA
CASSISSYSNQPQHF	TGTGCCAGTAGTATATCTTCCTATAGCAATCAGCCCCAGCATTTT	TRBV19	TRBJ1-5	NA	NA
CAISESTEYGYTF	TGTGCCATCAGTGAGTCGACAGAGTATGGCTACACCTTC	TRBV10-3	TRBJ1-2	once	NA
CASSFTGTTPNEQFF	TGTGCCAGCAGTTTTACGGGGACTACACCAAATGAGCAGTTCTTC	TRBV28	TRBJ2-1	NA	TRBD2
CASSQVQGSTYEQYF	TGCGCCAGCAGCCAAGTTCAAGGGAGCACCTACGAGCAGTACTTC	TRBV4-1	TRBJ2-7	NA	NA
CASSLETDYTF	TGTGCCAGCAGCCTAGAGACAGATTACACCTTC	TRBV5-4	TRBJ1-2	NA	NA
CASKIAGDIGYTF	TGTGCCAGCAAGATTGCAGGGGATATTGGCTACACCTTC	TRBV27	TRBJ1-2	NA	NA
CASSLAANYEQYF	TGTGCCAGCAGCTTAGCTGCAAACTACGAGCAGTACTTC	TRBV7-6	TRBJ2-7	NA	NA
CAWKAGRGLGNEKLFF	TGTGCCTGGAAAGCAGGGCGAGGCCTGGGCAATGAAAAACTGTTTTTT	TRBV30	TRBJ1-4	NA	NA
CAWKTEQTQYF	TGTGCCTGGAAGACAGAGCAGACCCAGTACTTC	TRBV30	TRBJ2-5	NA	NA
CASSDGSGGAADTQYF	TGTGCCAGCAGTGACGGTAGCGGGGGGGCCGCAGATACGCAGTATTTT	TRBV6-4	TRBJ2-3	NA	TRBD2
CASSLNWPGYGYTF	TGTGCCAGCAGCTTAAATTGGCCTGGCTATGGCTACACCTTC	TRBV7-2	TRBJ1-2	NA	NA
CASSGTISSYNSPLHF	TGTGCCAGCAGCGGGACGATTAGCTCCTATAATTCACCCCTCCACTTT	TRBV7-9	TRBJ1-6	NA	NA
CASSFGTALGNEKLFF	TGTGCCAGCAGCTTCGGGACGGCCCTGGGGAATGAAAAACTGTTTTTT	TRBV5-5	TRBJ1-4	NA	NA
CAISGTGTEAFF	TGTGCCATCAGTGGGACGGGCACTGAAGCTTTCTTT	TRBV10-3	TRBJ1-1	NA	NA
CASSPSMAGGTYNEQFF	TGTGCCAGTAGTCCGAGTATGGCGGGAGGGACTTACAATGAGCAGTTCTTC	TRBV19	TRBJ2-1	NA	TRBD2
CASSPDRGYEQYF	TGTGCCAGCAGCCCCGACAGGGGCTACGAGCAGTACTTC	TRBV7-9	TRBJ2-7	once	TRBD1
CASSQSPSTTDTQYF	TGCGCCAGCAGCCAATCGCCTAGCACGACAGATACGCAGTATTTT	TRBV4-1	TRBJ2-3	NA	NA
CASNQGIAQPQHF	TGTGCCAGTAATCAGGGCATCGCTCAGCCCCAGCATTTT	TRBV19	TRBJ1-5	NA	NA
CASSLSRGTSNEQFF	TGTGCCAGCAGCCTTAGTCGGGGGACATCCAATGAGCAGTTCTTC	TRBV7-9	TRBJ2-1	NA	NA
CASSGPGRGYGYTF	TGTGCCAGCAGTGGCCCCGGGCGTGGCTATGGCTACACCTTC	TRBV2	TRBJ1-2	NA	NA
CASSEPPSEAFF	TGTGCCAGCAGCGAGCCCCCATCTGAAGCTTTCTTT	TRBV9	TRBJ1-1	NA	NA
CASSQDGFTTNEKLFF	TGCGCCAGCAGCCAAGATGGGTTTACAACTAATGAAAAACTGTTTTTT	TRBV4-3	TRBJ1-4	NA	NA
CASSNRGSGELFF	TGTGCCAGCAGCAACAGAGGTTCCGGGGAGCTGTTTTTT	TRBV9	TRBJ2-2	NA	NA
CASSESNREDEQFF	TGCGCCAGCAGTGAGTCGAATCGGGAAGATGAGCAGTTCTTC	TRBV10-2	TRBJ2-1	NA	NA
CASSQRSRSYEQYF	TGCGCCAGCAGCCAAAGGTCCCGTTCCTACGAGCAGTACTTC	TRBV5-1	TRBJ2-7	NA	NA
CASSQTPGQSYEQYF	TGCGCCAGCAGCCAAACCCCGGGACAGAGTTACGAGCAGTACTTC	TRBV4-1	TRBJ2-7	once	TRBD1
CAYNRGRSYEQYF	TGTGCCTACAACAGGGGCAGATCCTACGAGCAGTACTTC	TRBV30	TRBJ2-7	NA	TRBD1
CASSQGQGAMVSYNEQFF	TGTGCCAGCAGCCAAGGACAGGGGGCAATGGTGTCCTACAATGAGCAGTTCTTC	TRBV11-2	TRBJ2-1	NA	TRBD1
CASSDSSQGNTEAFF	TGTGCCAGCAGTGACAGTTCGCAGGGGAACACTGAAGCTTTCTTT	TRBV6-4	TRBJ1-1	NA	NA
CASRNDRDNQPQHF	TGTGCCAGCAGAAACGACAGAGACAATCAGCCCCAGCATTTT	TRBV27	TRBJ1-5	NA	NA
CASSQGTGADTQYF	TGCGCCAGCAGCCAAGGGACAGGGGCAGATACGCAGTATTTT	TRBV4-3	TRBJ2-3	NA	TRBD1
CASSLASGALETQYF	TGTGCCAGCAGCCTTGCGTCAGGGGCTCTTGAGACCCAGTACTTC	TRBV6-6	TRBJ2-5	NA	NA
CASSGRDRGNTGELFF	TGTGCCAGCAGTGGCCGGGACAGGGGTAACACCGGGGAGCTGTTTTTT	TRBV6-1	TRBJ2-2	once	TRBD1
CASSLTSGSIYEQYF	TGTGCCAGCAGCCTTACTAGCGGGAGTATCTACGAGCAGTACTTC	TRBV9	TRBJ2-7	NA	TRBD2
CASSPGQGYYEQYF	TGTGCCAGCAGCCCGGGACAGGGTTACTACGAGCAGTACTTC	TRBV5-6	TRBJ2-7	NA	TRBD1
CASYLPGLEHGETQYF	TGTGCCAGCTATCTACCGGGACTAGAACATGGAGAGACCCAGTACTTC	TRBV2	TRBJ2-5	NA	TRBD2
CASHPEGAQYEQYF	TGTGCCAGCCACCCCGAGGGGGCCCAGTACGAGCAGTACTTC	TRBV27	TRBJ2-7	NA	TRBD1
CASSVEGDSEAFF	TGTGCCAGCAGCGTAGAAGGGGACAGTGAAGCTTTCTTT	TRBV9	TRBJ1-1	NA	TRBD1
CASSHRQDQNTEAFF	TGTGCCAGCAGCCATAGACAGGACCAGAACACTGAAGCTTTCTTT	TRBV16	TRBJ1-1	NA	NA
CASLRQGNQPQHF	TGTGCCAGCCTGCGACAGGGTAATCAGCCCCAGCATTTT	TRBV6-6	TRBJ1-5	NA	TRBD1